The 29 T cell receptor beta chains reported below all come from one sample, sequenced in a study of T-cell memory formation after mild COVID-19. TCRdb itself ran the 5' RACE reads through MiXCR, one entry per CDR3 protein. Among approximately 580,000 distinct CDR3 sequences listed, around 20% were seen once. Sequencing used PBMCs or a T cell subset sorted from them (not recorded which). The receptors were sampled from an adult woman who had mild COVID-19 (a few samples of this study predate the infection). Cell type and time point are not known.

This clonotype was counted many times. The CDR3 bases are TGTGCCAGCAGGCCCTCCGGGAGGGATTCTGAGCAGTTCTTC. It is translated as CASRPSGRDSEQFF. This rearrangement joins TRBV12-3 or TRBV12-4 to TRBJ2-1; 8 nucleotides align to TRBD2. The CDR3 runs 14 residues. V dropped 6 bases and J dropped 9; count of bases not matched to a gene: 10.

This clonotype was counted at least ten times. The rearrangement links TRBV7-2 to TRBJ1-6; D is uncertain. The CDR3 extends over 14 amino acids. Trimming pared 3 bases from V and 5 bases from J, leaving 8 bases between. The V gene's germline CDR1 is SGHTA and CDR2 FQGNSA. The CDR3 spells CASSFQSNNSPLHF. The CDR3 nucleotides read TGTGCCAGCAGCTTCCAGTCTAATAATTCACCCCTCCACTTT. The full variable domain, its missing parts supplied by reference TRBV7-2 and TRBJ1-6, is GAGVSQSPSNKVTEKGKDVELRCDPISGHTALYWYRQSLGQGLEFLIYFQGNSAPDKSGLPSDRFSAERTGGSVSTLTIQRTQQEDSAVYLCASSFQSNNSPLHFGNGTRLTVT.

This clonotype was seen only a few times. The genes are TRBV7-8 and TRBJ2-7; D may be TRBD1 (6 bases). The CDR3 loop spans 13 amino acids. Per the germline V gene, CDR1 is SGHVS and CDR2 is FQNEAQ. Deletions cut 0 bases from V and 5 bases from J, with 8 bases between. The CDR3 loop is CASSLARDNEQYF. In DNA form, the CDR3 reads TGTGCCAGCAGCTTAGCCCGGGACAACGAGCAGTACTTC.

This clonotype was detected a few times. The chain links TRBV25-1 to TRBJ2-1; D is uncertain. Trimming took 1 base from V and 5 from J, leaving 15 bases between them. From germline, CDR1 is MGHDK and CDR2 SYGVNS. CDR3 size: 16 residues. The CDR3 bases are TGTGCCAGCAGTGAATCGGGCACCCTCCCCAACAATGAGCAGTTCTTC. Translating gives CASSESGTLPNNEQFF.

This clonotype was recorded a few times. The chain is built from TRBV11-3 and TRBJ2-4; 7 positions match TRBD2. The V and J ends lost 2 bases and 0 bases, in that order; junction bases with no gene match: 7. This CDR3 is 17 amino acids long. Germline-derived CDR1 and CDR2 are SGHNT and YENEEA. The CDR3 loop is CASSLNGGSRAKNIQYF. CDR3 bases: TGTGCCAGCAGCTTAAATGGCGGGAGTAGAGCCAAAAACATTCAGTACTTC.

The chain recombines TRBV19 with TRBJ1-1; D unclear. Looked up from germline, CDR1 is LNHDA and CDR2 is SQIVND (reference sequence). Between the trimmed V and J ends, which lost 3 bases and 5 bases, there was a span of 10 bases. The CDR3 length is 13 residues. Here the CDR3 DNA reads TGTGCCAGTAGTATTGCATTGGGGACTGAAGCTTTCTTT. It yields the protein CASSIALGTEAFF. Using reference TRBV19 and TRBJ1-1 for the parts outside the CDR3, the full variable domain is DGGITQSPKYLFRKEGQNVTLSCEQNLNHDAMYWYRQDPGQGLRLIYYSQIVNDFQKGDIAEGYSVSREKKESFPLTVTSAQKNPTAFYLCASSIALGTEAFFGQGTRLTVV.

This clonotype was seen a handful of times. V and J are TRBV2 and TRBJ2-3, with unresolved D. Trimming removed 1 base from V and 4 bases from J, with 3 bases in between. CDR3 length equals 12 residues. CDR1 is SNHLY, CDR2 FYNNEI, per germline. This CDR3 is CASSEEADTQYF. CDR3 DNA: TGTGCCAGCAGTGAAGAGGCAGATACGCAGTATTTT.

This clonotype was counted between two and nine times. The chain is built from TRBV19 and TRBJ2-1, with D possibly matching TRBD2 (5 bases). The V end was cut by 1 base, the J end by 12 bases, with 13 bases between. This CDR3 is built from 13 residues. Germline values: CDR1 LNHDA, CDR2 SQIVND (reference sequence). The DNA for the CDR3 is TGTGCCAGTAGTATAGCCGGGGAAGGGAGGCAGTTCTTC. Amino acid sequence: CASSIAGEGRQFF.

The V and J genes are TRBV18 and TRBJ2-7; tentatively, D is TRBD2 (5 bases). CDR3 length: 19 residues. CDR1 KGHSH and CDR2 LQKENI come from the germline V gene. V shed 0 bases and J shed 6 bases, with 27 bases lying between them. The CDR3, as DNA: TGTGCCAGCTCACCACCGGGAGTGAGATCATACACGGGTAGCACCGAGCAGTACTTC. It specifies CASSPPGVRSYTGSTEQYF.

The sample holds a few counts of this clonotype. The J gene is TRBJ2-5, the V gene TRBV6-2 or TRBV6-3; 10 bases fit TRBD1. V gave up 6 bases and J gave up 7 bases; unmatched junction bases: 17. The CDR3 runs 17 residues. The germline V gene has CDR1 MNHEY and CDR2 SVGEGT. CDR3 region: CASRSRAPGQGFGTQYF. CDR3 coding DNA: TGTGCCAGCAGGTCCCGAGCCCCGGGACAGGGGTTCGGGACCCAGTACTTC.

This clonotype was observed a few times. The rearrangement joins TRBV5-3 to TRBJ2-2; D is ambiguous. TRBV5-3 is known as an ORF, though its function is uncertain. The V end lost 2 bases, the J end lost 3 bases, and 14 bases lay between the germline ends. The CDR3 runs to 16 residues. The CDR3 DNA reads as TGTGCCAGAAGCTTAAGTCTAGACCTATACACCGGGGAGCTGTTTTTT. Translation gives CARSLSLDLYTGELFF.

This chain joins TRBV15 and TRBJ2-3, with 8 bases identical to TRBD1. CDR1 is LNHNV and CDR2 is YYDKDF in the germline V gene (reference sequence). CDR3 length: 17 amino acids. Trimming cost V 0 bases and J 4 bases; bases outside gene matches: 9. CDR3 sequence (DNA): TGTGCCACCAGCAGAGATCAAGCAGGGGGCTGGTCAGATACGCAGTATTTT. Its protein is CATSRDQAGGWSDTQYF.

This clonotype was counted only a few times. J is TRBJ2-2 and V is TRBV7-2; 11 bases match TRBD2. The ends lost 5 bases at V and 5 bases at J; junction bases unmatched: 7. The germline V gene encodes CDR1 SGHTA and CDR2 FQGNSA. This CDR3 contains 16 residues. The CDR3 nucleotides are TGTGCCAGCAGCGTCGTAGCGGGAGGGAGGACCGGGGAGCTGTTTTTT. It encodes CASSVVAGGRTGELFF.

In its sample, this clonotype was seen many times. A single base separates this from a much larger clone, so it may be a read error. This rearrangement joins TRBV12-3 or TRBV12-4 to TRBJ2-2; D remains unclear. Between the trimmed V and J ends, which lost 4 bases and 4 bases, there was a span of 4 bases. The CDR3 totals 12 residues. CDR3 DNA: TGTGCCAGCAGTTCAGCCACCGGGGAGCTGTTTTTT. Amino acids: CASSSATGELFF.

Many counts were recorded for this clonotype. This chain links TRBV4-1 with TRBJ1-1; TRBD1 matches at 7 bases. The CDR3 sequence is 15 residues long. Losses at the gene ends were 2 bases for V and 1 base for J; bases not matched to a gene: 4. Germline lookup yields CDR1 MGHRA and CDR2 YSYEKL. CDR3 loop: CASSQWGQKNTEAFF. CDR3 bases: TGCGCCAGCAGCCAATGGGGACAGAAGAACACTGAAGCTTTCTTT.

As DNA, the CDR3 is TGTGCCAGCAGTTTTAGTCTGTCGAGGGAGGGCCGGGGCGAGGCCAAAAACATTCAGTACTTC. This sequence encodes CASSFSLSREGRGEAKNIQYF. The chain uses TRBV28 and TRBJ2-4; 7 bases line up with TRBD2. The CDR3 runs to 21 residues. Trimming cost V 3 bases and J 1 base; bases outside gene matches: 21. Germline V gives CDR1 MDHEN, CDR2 SYDVKM.

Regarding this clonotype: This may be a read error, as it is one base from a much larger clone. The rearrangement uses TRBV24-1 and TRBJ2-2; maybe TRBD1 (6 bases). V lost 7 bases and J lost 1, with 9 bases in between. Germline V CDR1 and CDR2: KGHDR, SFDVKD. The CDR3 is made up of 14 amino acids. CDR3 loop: CATSPQGNTGELFF. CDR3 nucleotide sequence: TGTGCCACCAGCCCACAGGGGAACACCGGGGAGCTGTTTTTT.

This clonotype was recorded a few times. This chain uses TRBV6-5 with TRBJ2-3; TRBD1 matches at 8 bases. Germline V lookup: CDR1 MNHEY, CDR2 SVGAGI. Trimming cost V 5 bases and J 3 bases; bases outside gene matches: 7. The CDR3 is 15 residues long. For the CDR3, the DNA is TGTGCCAGCAGTCTTCAGGGGGCGGAAACAGATACGCAGTATTTT. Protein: CASSLQGAETDTQYF.

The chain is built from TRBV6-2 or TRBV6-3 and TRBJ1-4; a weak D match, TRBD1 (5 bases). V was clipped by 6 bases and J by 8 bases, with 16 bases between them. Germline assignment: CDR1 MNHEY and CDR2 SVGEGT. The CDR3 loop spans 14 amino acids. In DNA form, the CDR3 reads TGTGCCAGCAGCCCGACAGTGAATTACGAAAAACTGTTTTTT. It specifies CASSPTVNYEKLFF.

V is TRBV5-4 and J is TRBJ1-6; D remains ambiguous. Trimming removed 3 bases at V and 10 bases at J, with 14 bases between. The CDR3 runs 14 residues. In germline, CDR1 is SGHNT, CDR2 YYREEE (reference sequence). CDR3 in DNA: TGTGCCAGCAGCTACCGGGCTCTGGGGTCACCCCTCCACTTT. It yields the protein CASSYRALGSPLHF.

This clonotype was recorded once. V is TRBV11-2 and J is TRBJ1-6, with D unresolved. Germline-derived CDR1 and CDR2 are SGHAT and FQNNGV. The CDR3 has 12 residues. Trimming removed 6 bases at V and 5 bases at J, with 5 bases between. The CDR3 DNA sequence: TGTGCCAGCAGTAATGATAATTCACCCCTCCACTTT. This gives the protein CASSNDNSPLHF.

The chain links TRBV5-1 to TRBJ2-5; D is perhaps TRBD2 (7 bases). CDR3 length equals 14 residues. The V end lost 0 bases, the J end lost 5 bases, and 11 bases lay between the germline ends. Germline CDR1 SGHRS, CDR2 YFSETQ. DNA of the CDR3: TGCGCCAGCAGCTTGGCGGGGGGCACGGAGACCCAGTACTTC. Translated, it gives CASSLAGGTETQYF.

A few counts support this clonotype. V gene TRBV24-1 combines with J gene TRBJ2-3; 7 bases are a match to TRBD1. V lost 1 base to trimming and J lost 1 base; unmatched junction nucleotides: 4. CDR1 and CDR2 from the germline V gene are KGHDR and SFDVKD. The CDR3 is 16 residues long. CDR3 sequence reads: CATSDFSTGGTDTQYF. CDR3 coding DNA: TGTGCCACCAGTGATTTTTCAACAGGGGGCACAGATACGCAGTATTTT.

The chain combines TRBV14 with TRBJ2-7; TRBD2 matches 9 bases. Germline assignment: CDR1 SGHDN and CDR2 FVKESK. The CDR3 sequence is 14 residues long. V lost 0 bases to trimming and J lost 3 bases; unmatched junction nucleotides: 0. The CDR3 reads CASSQELAGYEQYF. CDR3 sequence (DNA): TGTGCCAGCAGCCAAGAACTAGCGGGCTACGAGCAGTACTTC.

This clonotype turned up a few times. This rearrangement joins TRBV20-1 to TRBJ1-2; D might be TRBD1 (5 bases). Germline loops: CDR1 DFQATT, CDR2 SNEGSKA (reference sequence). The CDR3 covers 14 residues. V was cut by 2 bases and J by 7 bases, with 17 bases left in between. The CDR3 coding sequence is TGCAGTGCTAGACAGGGTGGCGACTTCTTTGGCTACACCTTC. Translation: CSARQGGDFFGYTF.

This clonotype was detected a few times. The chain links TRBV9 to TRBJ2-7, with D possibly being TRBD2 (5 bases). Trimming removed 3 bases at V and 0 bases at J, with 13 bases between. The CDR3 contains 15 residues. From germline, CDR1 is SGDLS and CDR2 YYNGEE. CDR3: CASSDGGPSSYEQYF. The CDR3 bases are TGTGCCAGCAGCGACGGCGGGCCGAGCTCCTACGAGCAGTACTTC.

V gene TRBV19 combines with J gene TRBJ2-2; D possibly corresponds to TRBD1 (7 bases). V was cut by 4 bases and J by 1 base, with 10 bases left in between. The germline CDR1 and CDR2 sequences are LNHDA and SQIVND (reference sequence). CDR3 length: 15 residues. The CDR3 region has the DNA TGTGCCAGTAGTAGACAGGGAGGGAACACCGGGGAGCTGTTTTTT. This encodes CASSRQGGNTGELFF. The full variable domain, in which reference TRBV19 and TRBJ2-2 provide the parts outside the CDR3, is DGGITQSPKYLFRKEGQNVTLSCEQNLNHDAMYWYRQDPGQGLRLIYYSQIVNDFQKGDIAEGYSVSREKKESFPLTVTSAQKNPTAFYLCASSRQGGNTGELFFGEGSRLTVL.

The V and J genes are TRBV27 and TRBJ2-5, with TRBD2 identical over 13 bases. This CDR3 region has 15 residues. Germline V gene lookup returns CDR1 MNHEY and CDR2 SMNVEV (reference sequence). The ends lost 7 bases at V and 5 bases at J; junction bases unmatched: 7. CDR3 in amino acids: CASKETTSGGETQYF. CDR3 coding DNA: TGTGCCAGCAAGGAGACGACTAGCGGGGGGGAGACCCAGTACTTC.

The CDR3 here is CASRALWHEQFF. CDR3 coding DNA: TGTGCCAGCAGGGCCCTATGGCATGAGCAGTTCTTC. V and J are TRBV7-2 and TRBJ2-1, with D unclear. The ends were cut back, 6 bases at V and 8 bases at J, with 11 bases in the middle. CDR1 SGHTA and CDR2 FQGNSA come from the germline V gene. CDR3 length: 12 residues.